This TCR beta chain was found in a study of T cell changes during pregnancy in multiple sclerosis. Produced via immunoSEQ multiplex PCR; TCRdb's table is partial and in-frame only. The sample holds about 41,000 clones, over 90% seen once. V lost 3 bases to trimming and J lost 8 bases, with 12 bases between them. The CDR3 consists of 13 residues. In germline, CDR1 is SGDLS, CDR2 YYNGEE. V is TRBV9 and J is TRBJ2-1, with D possibly TRBD1 on 6 matching bases. This specimen consisted of CD8+ T cells from peripheral blood mononuclear cells, obtained in the third trimester of pregnancy. This sequence was found in a female donor with multiple sclerosis, enrolled in a pregnancy study. The CDR3: CASSEMTGYEQFF. CDR3 sequence (DNA): TGTGCCAGCAGCGAAATGACAGGCTATGAGCAGTTCTTC.